The 10 T cell receptor beta chains reported below all come from one sample, sequenced in a study of cytomegalovirus exposure and HLA in healthy donors. The PCR employed 60 Vbeta primers together with 13 Jbeta primers. Assay: immunoSEQ multiplex PCR; the TCRdb copy retains only in-frame clones and omits some. The table has under 150,000 clones, around 9.6% seen once. Specimen: PBMCs. The source of these receptors is a male donor in good health and CMV-seronegative.

This clone was detected a few times. The V gene is TRBV6-5, the J gene TRBJ1-1; no firm D call. Germline V gives CDR1 MNHEY, CDR2 SVGAGI. This CDR3 contains 11 residues. V lost 8 bases and J lost 5, with 9 bases in between. CDR3 region: CASRRRTEAFF. CDR3 coding DNA: TGTGCCAGCCGTAGGAGGACTGAAGCTTTCTTT.

V and J are TRBV27 and TRBJ2-3; a possible D gene is TRBD1 (6 bases). Looked up from germline, CDR1 is MNHEY and CDR2 is SMNVEV (reference sequence). The length of the CDR3 is 14 residues. V lost 3 bases, J lost 6 bases, and 13 bases lay in between. The CDR3 region has the DNA TGTGCCAGCAGTTTGGGTAGGGGGATGGATACGCAGTATTTT. Protein sequence: CASSLGRGMDTQYF.

The rearrangement joins TRBV5-1 to TRBJ2-7, with a possible D match to TRBD2 (6 bases). V dropped 4 bases and J dropped 7 bases, with 24 bases sitting between them. CDR3 size: 16 residues. Germline CDR1 reads SGHRS; CDR2 reads YFSETQ. The CDR3 protein is CASSPTGTALMGEQYF. CDR3 sequence (DNA): TGCGCCAGCAGCCCCACCGGGACTGCCCTTATGGGGGAGCAGTACTTC.

The CDR3 loop is CASRGILGVQHF. DNA of the CDR3: TGTGCCAGCAGGGGCATATTAGGGGTCCAGCATTTT. The chain combines TRBV16 with TRBJ1-5, with D perhaps matching TRBD1 (5 bases). The germline V gene encodes CDR1 KGHSY and CDR2 FQNENV. The germline V and J ends were trimmed by 6 bases and 12 bases, with 15 bases remaining between them. There are 12 residues in the CDR3.

The gene calls are TRBV6-5 and TRBJ2-5; D is possibly TRBD2 (6 bases). Deletions cut 6 bases from V and 4 bases from J, with 6 bases between. Germline CDR1 MNHEY, CDR2 SVGAGI. The CDR3 runs to 11 residues. In nucleotides, the CDR3 is TGTGCCAGCAGGCGGGGAGAGACCCAGTACTTC. It yields the protein CASRRGETQYF.

The sample holds a few counts of this clone. This chain links TRBV28 with TRBJ2-3; TRBD1 might be the D (5 bases). The V end lost 6 bases, the J end lost 3 bases, and 19 bases lay between the germline ends. The length of the CDR3 is 16 residues. Germline CDR1 MDHEN, CDR2 SYDVKM. CDR3 nucleotide sequence: TGTGCCAGCAGCCCTCGGCAGGGCCCATGGACAGATACGCAGTATTTT. It translates to CASSPRQGPWTDTQYF.

CDR3 coding DNA: TGTGCCAGCAACCCAACGGGACAGCTCATCTATGGCTACACCTTC. It codes for CASNPTGQLIYGYTF. The J gene is TRBJ1-2, the V gene TRBV5-4; 7 bases line up with TRBD1. The CDR3 has 15 residues. V shed 6 bases, J shed 4 bases, and the junction held 12 bases outside the gene matches. Germline CDR1 and CDR2: SGHNT and YYREEE (reference sequence).

This clone has just a few counts. J is TRBJ1-2 and V is TRBV18, with 9 bases matching TRBD1. V lost 2 bases to trimming and J lost 6 bases; unmatched junction nucleotides: 7. CDR3 size: 15 residues. Germline V CDR1 and CDR2: KGHSH, LQKENI. CDR3 region: CASSPIKGTGNGYTF. The CDR3 nucleotides are TGTGCCAGCTCACCAATTAAAGGGACAGGGAATGGCTACACCTTC.

The chain carries TRBV11-2 and TRBJ1-4, with D tentatively TRBD1 (6 bases). The CDR3 has 16 residues. Trimming stripped 7 bases from V and 10 bases from J, with 25 bases between. CDR1 and CDR2 from the germline V gene are SGHAT and FQNNGV. The CDR3 DNA is TGTGCCAGCACCACCCTGGAGAGGGGGAAATTGGGAAAACTGTTTTTT. Amino acids: CASTTLERGKLGKLFF. Drawing the rest from reference TRBV11-2 and TRBJ1-4, the complete variable domain is EAGVAQSPRYKIIEKRQSVAFWCNPISGHATLYWYQQILGQGPKLLIQFQNNGVVDDSQLPKDRFSAERLKGVDSTLKIQPAKLEDSAVYLCASTTLERGKLGKLFFGSGTQLSVL.

The chain links TRBV7-9 to TRBJ1-2; D possibly corresponds to TRBD1 (5 bases). Germline V gene sequence: CDR1 SEHNR, CDR2 FQNEAQ (reference sequence). V was clipped by 7 bases and J by 2 bases, with 17 bases between them. The CDR3 is 15 amino acids. CDR3 amino acids: CASTPRWQGNYGYTF. The CDR3 nucleotides read TGTGCCAGCACCCCAAGGTGGCAGGGAAACTATGGCTACACCTTC.